This entry lists 29 T cell receptor beta chains sequenced from one sample in a study of T cell responses to AZD1222 COVID-19 vaccine. The protocol was immunoSEQ multiplex PCR, while the TCRdb copy is restricted to in-frame clones and leaves out a portion. The data show around 79,000 clones, with about 91% seen just once and roughly a fifth held by the top ten. Sequences were derived from peripheral blood, sampled on day 0 of AZD1222 vaccination. The source is an adult in good health.

The chain joins TRBV28 to TRBJ1-1, with 7 positions matching TRBD1. V was clipped by 5 bases and J by 1 base; unmatched bases: 4. The CDR3 sequence is 14 residues long. Germline CDR1 is MDHEN and CDR2 is SYDVKM. CDR3 region: CASSPGQTNTEAFF. CDR3 DNA: TGTGCCAGCAGTCCGGGACAGACGAACACTGAAGCTTTCTTT.

This chain joins TRBV3-1 (or the pseudogene TRBV3-2) and TRBJ2-3; 10 bases agree with TRBD2. CDR1 LGHDT and CDR2 YNNKEL come from the germline V gene (reference sequence). CDR3 length equals 17 residues. V shed 0 bases, J shed 4 bases, and the junction held 7 bases outside the gene matches. This CDR3 is CASSQDRSGGISDTQYF. The CDR3 nucleotides are TGTGCCAGCAGCCAAGATCGTAGCGGGGGGATCTCAGATACGCAGTATTTT.

This clone has a handful of counts. The chain joins TRBV6-6 to TRBJ2-3, with TRBD1 matching 8 bases. Germline V gene sequence: CDR1 MNHNY, CDR2 SVGAGI (reference sequence). J lost 1 base, V lost 6 bases, and 9 bases had no gene match. The CDR3 extends over 16 amino acids. In nucleotides, the CDR3 is TGTGCCAGCAGCGAAAGGACAGGGATGGGCACAGATACGCAGTATTTT. This codes for CASSERTGMGTDTQYF.

The gene calls are TRBV15 and TRBJ2-1; D is ambiguous. CDR3 length equals 12 residues. Trimming took 5 bases from V and 8 from J, leaving 10 bases between them. Germline CDR1 LNHNV, CDR2 YYDKDF (reference sequence). The CDR3 sequence: CATSPRSDEQFF. For the CDR3, the DNA is TGTGCCACCAGCCCGCGGAGCGATGAGCAGTTCTTC.

This chain uses TRBV21-1 with TRBJ2-1; the table gives TRBD2 as D, unverified against the DNA. TRBV21-1 is classified as a pseudogene. The CDR3 has 17 amino acids. In DNA, the CDR3 is TGTGCCAGCAGCAAAGTTCCCTTAGCGGGCTCCTACAATGAGCAGTTCTTC. Translation: CASSKVPLAGSYNEQFF.

The chain recombines TRBV19 with TRBJ2-2; D possibly corresponds to TRBD2 (5 bases). Trimming left V 3 bases short and J 2 bases short, with 22 bases between. CDR1 LNHDA and CDR2 SQIVND come from the germline V gene (reference sequence). This CDR3 comprises 19 residues. CDR3 nucleotide sequence: TGTGCCAGTAGTATTGGTTTTATCGGGGATCTGATAAACACCGGGGAGCTGTTTTTT. Its protein product is CASSIGFIGDLINTGELFF. Variable domain in full (rest from reference TRBV19 and TRBJ2-2): DGGITQSPKYLFRKEGQNVTLSCEQNLNHDAMYWYRQDPGQGLRLIYYSQIVNDFQKGDIAEGYSVSREKKESFPLTVTSAQKNPTAFYLCASSIGFIGDLINTGELFFGEGSRLTVL.

This CDR3 reads CASSLARGQTYNEQFF. The CDR3 coding sequence is TGTGCCAGCAGCTTAGCCCGCGGGCAGACCTACAATGAGCAGTTCTTC. The V and J genes are TRBV7-8 and TRBJ2-1; D might be TRBD2 (5 bases). This CDR3 contains 16 residues. The V gene's germline CDR1 is SGHVS and CDR2 FQNEAQ. Trimming shortened V by 0 bases and J by 2 bases, and 11 bases separated the two germline ends.

The sample holds a few counts of this clone. This rearrangement joins TRBV6-1 to TRBJ2-7; D gene ambiguous. The CDR3 covers 14 residues. Deletions cut 1 base from V and 1 base from J, with 8 bases between. Per the germline V gene, CDR1 is MNHNS and CDR2 is SASEGT. The CDR3 DNA reads as TGTGCCAGCAGTGAAGATCCGAGATCCTACGAGCAGTACTTC. It codes for CASSEDPRSYEQYF.

V usage is TRBV2 and J usage is TRBJ2-4; perhaps TRBD2 as D (6 bases). The CDR3 has 12 residues. Per the germline V gene, CDR1 is SNHLY and CDR2 is FYNNEI. Trimming took off 6 bases at V and 5 bases at J, with 8 bases between the two ends. The CDR3 here is CASRPGENIQYF. CDR3 in DNA: TGTGCCAGCAGGCCGGGGGAAAACATTCAGTACTTC.

The rearrangement joins TRBV5-1 to TRBJ1-1, with unresolved D. The CDR3 sequence is 16 residues long. Germline CDR1 SGHRS, CDR2 YFSETQ. Trimming left V 0 bases short and J 0 bases short, with 12 bases between. CDR3 in DNA: TGCGCCAGCAGCTTGGAACCCAGGCCAATGAACACTGAAGCTTTCTTT. It specifies CASSLEPRPMNTEAFF.

The chain recombines TRBV2 with TRBJ1-5; D remains unclear. The CDR3 loop spans 17 amino acids. V dropped 0 bases and J dropped 2 bases, with 14 bases sitting between them. CDR1 SNHLY and CDR2 FYNNEI come from the germline V gene. The CDR3 DNA reads TGTGCCAGCAGTGAAGCGCTTGAGGGAAGCGGCAATCAGCCCCAGCATTTT. Protein: CASSEALEGSGNQPQHF.

The CDR3: CATLPSNTGNQPQHF. The CDR3 DNA is TGTGCCACCCTTCCTTCGAACACTGGCAATCAGCCCCAGCATTTT. The chain recombines TRBV10-3 with TRBJ1-5; D is uncertain. The CDR3 length is 15 residues. Germline V gives CDR1 ENHRY, CDR2 SYGVKD. Trimming took 10 bases from V and 2 from J, leaving 18 bases between them.

The chain employs TRBV28 and TRBJ2-3; 7 bases line up with TRBD2. The germline V gene encodes CDR1 MDHEN and CDR2 SYDVKM. The V segment lost 2 bases and the J segment 5 bases; nucleotides outside the gene matches: 22. This CDR3 has 20 residues. The CDR3 here is CASSLRPWRGKGPRGDTQYF. CDR3 sequence (DNA): TGTGCCAGCAGTTTAAGGCCTTGGCGGGGGAAAGGGCCCCGGGGAGATACGCAGTATTTT.

This chain uses TRBV12-3 or TRBV12-4 with TRBJ2-7, with D possibly TRBD2 on 5 matching bases. V shed 0 bases and J shed 3 bases, with 6 bases lying between them. The CDR3 consists of 13 residues. The CDR3 DNA sequence: TGTGCCAGCAGTTTAGCGGGAGACTACGAGCAGTACTTC. This gives the protein CASSLAGDYEQYF.

This clone was counted a single time. The V call is TRBV10-3, the J call TRBJ2-3; D might be TRBD1 (5 bases). This CDR3 is 16 amino acids long. V shed 7 bases and J shed 3 bases, with 20 bases lying between them. Germline V gene sequence: CDR1 ENHRY, CDR2 SYGVKD. The CDR3 region is CAITEESARGTDTQYF. The CDR3 nucleotides are TGTGCCATCACCGAGGAGTCAGCAAGGGGTACAGATACGCAGTATTTT.

The chain employs TRBV11-3 and TRBJ2-2; either TRBD1 or TRBD2 may supply D (5 bases each). V lost 1 base and J 3 bases, leaving 12 bases between the germline ends. The CDR3 consists of 16 residues. CDR1 is SGHNT, CDR2 YENEEA, per germline. CDR3 region: CASSLALQGHTGELFF. CDR3 nucleotide sequence: TGTGCCAGCAGCTTAGCTCTGCAGGGACACACCGGGGAGCTGTTTTTT.

The rearrangement links TRBV15 to TRBJ2-3; 10 nucleotides align to TRBD1. Germline V lookup: CDR1 LNHNV, CDR2 YYDKDF (reference sequence). Trimming removed 5 bases from V and 5 bases from J; junction bases left unmatched: 7. The CDR3 length is 15 residues. CDR3 sequence reads: CATSRQGASEDTQYF. The CDR3 region has the DNA TGTGCCACCAGCCGACAGGGGGCAAGTGAAGATACGCAGTATTTT. Combining the CDR3 with reference TRBV15 and TRBJ2-3 gives the whole variable domain DAMVIQNPRYQVTQFGKPVTLSCSQTLNHNVMYWYQQKSSQAPKLLFHYYDKDFNNEADTPDNFQSRRPNTSFCFLDIRSPGLGDTAMYLCATSRQGASEDTQYFGPGTRLTVL.

The rearrangement uses TRBV19 and TRBJ2-3; 7 bases agree with TRBD1. Trimming at V came to 4 bases and at J to 2 bases, leaving 3 bases not matched to a gene. CDR1 is LNHDA and CDR2 is SQIVND in the germline V gene (reference sequence). The CDR3 loop spans 14 amino acids. The CDR3 loop is CASSTGQITDTQYF. CDR3 DNA sequence: TGTGCCAGTAGTACGGGACAGATCACAGATACGCAGTATTTT.

The genes are TRBV10-3 and TRBJ2-5; weak D call: TRBD1 (6 bases). The CDR3 extends over 14 amino acids. The V gene lost 7 bases and the J gene lost 2 bases, with 14 bases spanning the gap. Looked up from germline, CDR1 is ENHRY and CDR2 is SYGVKD. CDR3 bases: TGTGCCATCAAAGAGGGACAACTACAAGAGACCCAGTACTTC. Its protein product is CAIKEGQLQETQYF.

V gene TRBV11-2 combines with J gene TRBJ2-3; D unresolved. Germline V gene sequence: CDR1 SGHAT, CDR2 FQNNGV. This CDR3 region has 13 residues. Trimming stripped 5 bases from V and 4 bases from J, with 10 bases between. This CDR3 reads CASSHGVSDTQYF. The CDR3 DNA is TGTGCCAGCAGCCATGGTGTCTCAGATACGCAGTATTTT. Based on the CDR3 plus reference TRBV11-2 and TRBJ2-3, the full variable domain is EAGVAQSPRYKIIEKRQSVAFWCNPISGHATLYWYQQILGQGPKLLIQFQNNGVVDDSQLPKDRFSAERLKGVDSTLKIQPAKLEDSAVYLCASSHGVSDTQYFGPGTRLTVL.

J is TRBJ2-2 and V is TRBV24-1; 13 nucleotides align to TRBD2. The junction had 2 bases not matched to a gene; V was cut back by 10 bases and J by 4 bases. Germline values: CDR1 KGHDR, CDR2 SFDVKD. This CDR3 has 14 amino acids. In DNA, the CDR3 is TGTGCCACTCGGACTAGCGGGAGCACCGGGGAGCTGTTTTTT. Residues: CATRTSGSTGELFF.

The chain combines TRBV12-5 with TRBJ2-1, with TRBD2 as a possible D gene (5 bases). Germline V CDR1 and CDR2: LGHNT, FRNRAP. The CDR3 loop spans 15 amino acids. Trimming took off 1 base at V and 0 bases at J, with 7 bases between the two ends. The CDR3 here is CASGLGESSYNEQFF. CDR3 coding DNA: TGTGCTAGTGGTTTGGGGGAGAGCTCCTACAATGAGCAGTTCTTC. The whole variable domain, remainder taken from reference TRBV12-5 and TRBJ2-1, is DARVTQTPRHKVTEMGQEVTMRCQPILGHNTVFWYRQTMMQGLELLAYFRNRAPLDDSGMPKDRFSAEMPDATLATLKIQPSEPRDSAVYFCASGLGESSYNEQFFGPGTRLTVL.

The chain has TRBV9 and TRBJ2-6; 10 bases are a match to TRBD1. V lost 3 bases and J lost 0; bases outside the gene matches: 6. Per the germline V gene, CDR1 is SGDLS and CDR2 is YYNGEE. This CDR3 has 18 amino acids. The CDR3 protein is CASSERDRGFSGANVLTF. CDR3 bases: TGTGCCAGCAGCGAGCGGGACAGGGGATTCTCTGGGGCCAACGTCCTGACTTTC.

The V call is TRBV18, the J call TRBJ1-4, with 7 nucleotides matching TRBD1. Unmatched junction bases numbered 5, after V lost 0 bases and J lost 7 bases. CDR1 and CDR2 (germline): KGHSH, LQKENI. The CDR3 spans 15 residues. This CDR3 is CASSPPSTGAEKLFF. The CDR3 DNA follows: TGTGCCAGCTCACCACCGTCCACAGGGGCTGAAAAACTGTTTTTT.

This sequence joins TRBV10-3 and TRBJ2-1; 11 bases agree with TRBD2. The junction had 2 bases not matched to a gene; V was cut back by 0 bases and J by 4 bases. Germline-derived CDR1 and CDR2 are ENHRY and SYGVKD. There are 16 residues in the CDR3. The CDR3 region has the DNA TGTGCCATCAGTGAGTCTAGCGGGGGGGTTTACAATGAGCAGTTCTTC. This sequence encodes CAISESSGGVYNEQFF.

This chain uses TRBV14 with TRBJ1-2, with D perhaps matching TRBD1 (6 bases). Trimming shortened V by 4 bases and J by 5 bases, and 11 bases separated the two germline ends. The CDR3 is made up of 13 amino acids. Germline CDR1 is SGHDN and CDR2 is FVKESK. The CDR3 region is CASSRLQGYGYTF. CDR3 nucleotide sequence: TGTGCCAGCAGCCGGTTACAGGGATATGGCTACACCTTC.

This chain links TRBV6-5 with TRBJ1-2; the match to TRBD1 covers 9 bases. The CDR3 covers 14 residues. Germline V gene lookup returns CDR1 MNHEY and CDR2 SVGAGI. Trimming removed 5 bases from V and 4 bases from J; junction bases left unmatched: 5. The CDR3 nucleotides read TGTGCCAGCAGTAACAGGGGGCCGAGCTATGGCTACACCTTC. This translates into CASSNRGPSYGYTF.

The genes are TRBV19 and TRBJ2-7; weak D call: TRBD1 (6 bases). Trimming shortened V by 10 bases and J by 2 bases, and 9 bases separated the two germline ends. Per the germline V gene, CDR1 is LNHDA and CDR2 is SQIVND (reference sequence). The CDR3 consists of 11 residues. Here the CDR3 reads CATGQTYEQYF. The CDR3 DNA is TGTGCCACCGGACAGACCTACGAGCAGTACTTC.

The chain is built from TRBV4-1 and TRBJ1-2; tentative D call: TRBD1 (6 bases). Germline CDR1 reads MGHRA; CDR2 reads YSYEKL. Trimming shortened V by 2 bases and J by 8 bases, and 18 bases separated the two germline ends. The CDR3 sequence is 15 residues long. CDR3 sequence (DNA): TGCGCCAGCAGCCAACCCCGACAGGCCTTTCGGGGCTACACCTTC. Translation gives CASSQPRQAFRGYTF.